This TCR beta chain derives from a study of shared clonotypes between healthy human individuals. About the study: Per-donor plates numbered three CD4 naive, three CD4 memory, two CD8 naive and one CD8 memory.

Method: immunoSEQ multiplex PCR; TCRdb's copy keeps in-frame clones and lacks some. The sample yields approximately 2,200,000 clones, just over 90% seen once. Germline assignment: CDR1 MNHEY and CDR2 SMNVEV (reference sequence). Trimming removed 1 base from V and 4 bases from J, with 13 bases in between. This CDR3 spans 16 amino acids. CD8 cells classed as naive were CD45RO-negative and positively selected for CCR7, excluding terminally differentiated effector memory CD45RA+ cells. The donor cohort consisted entirely of Caucasian adults residing in Nashville, Tennessee. The receptor was derived from a young man in good health. Some clones in this sample may be carry-over from other donors' samples. The material sequenced was naive CD8+ T cells from PBMCs. The chain is built from TRBV27 and TRBJ2-2; no clear D gene. The DNA for the CDR3 is TGTGCCAGCAGTTTATTGCCGCAGGATCTCACCGGGGAGCTGTTTTTT. Encoded protein: CASSLLPQDLTGELFF.